The T cell receptor (beta chain) under discussion was sequenced for a study of early T cells in non-severe SARS-CoV-2 infection. On the study more broadly: Bulk RNA isolated from unsorted whole blood underwent sequencing; chains were not paired.

CDR1 is DFQATT, CDR2 SNEGSKA, per germline (reference sequence). The CDR3 spans 13 residues. The TCR library protocol attached unique molecular identifiers to the individual cDNA molecules. TCRdb recomputed calls from the 5' RACE reads with MiXCR, one row per CDR3 protein. Among 63,000 or so distinct CDR3 sequences, 10% to 15% were seen once, and the ten largest hold 5% to 6.5%. With respect to this clonotype: Its antigen remains unidentified.

Study findings and constraints: Anti-spike CD8 responses were favored by VDJdb matching, which missed private and CD4 specificities.

Specimen: whole blood. The TCR originated in an adult who was a healthcare worker with PCR-confirmed SARS-CoV-2 infection or an uninfected control (not recorded which). This rearrangement joins TRBV20-1 to TRBJ2-3; D perhaps matches TRBD2 (6 bases). The CDR3 DNA is TGCAGCGCGATAGGGGCGGGACCAGATACGCAGTATTTT. The encoded protein is CSAIGAGPDTQYF.